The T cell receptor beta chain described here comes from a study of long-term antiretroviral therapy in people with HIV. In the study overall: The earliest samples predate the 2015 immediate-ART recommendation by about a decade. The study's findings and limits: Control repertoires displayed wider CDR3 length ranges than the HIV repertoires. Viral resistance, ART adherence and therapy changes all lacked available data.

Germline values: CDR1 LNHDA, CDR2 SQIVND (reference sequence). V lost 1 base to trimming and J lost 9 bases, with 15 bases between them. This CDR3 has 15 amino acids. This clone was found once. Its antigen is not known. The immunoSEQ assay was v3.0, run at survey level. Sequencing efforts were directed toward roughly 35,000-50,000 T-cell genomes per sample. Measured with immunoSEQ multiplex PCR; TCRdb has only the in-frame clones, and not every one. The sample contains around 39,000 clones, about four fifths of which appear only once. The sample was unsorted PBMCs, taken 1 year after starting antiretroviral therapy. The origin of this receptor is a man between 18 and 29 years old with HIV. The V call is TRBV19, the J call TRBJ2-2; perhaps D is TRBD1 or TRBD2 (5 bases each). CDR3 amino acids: CASSIGGWPHRELFF. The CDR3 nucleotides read TGTGCCAGTAGTATAGGGGGGTGGCCTCATCGGGAGCTGTTTTTT.